Sequencing of this T cell receptor (beta chain) was carried out in a study of blood T cell repertoires in COVID-19. The assay was immunoSEQ multiplex PCR, and TCRdb's table has in-frame clones only and misses some. The sample lists some 290,000 clones, over 90% occurring once. V shed 0 bases and J shed 4 bases, with 11 bases lying between them. This CDR3 has 16 residues. Germline V gene lookup returns CDR1 SGHRS and CDR2 YFSETQ. This sequence joins TRBV5-1 and TRBJ2-6; no reliable D call. The source is a young woman who had been exposed to COVID-19. The specimen was PBMCs or T cells enriched from blood (not recorded which). CDR3 residues: CASSLAPGSGANVLTF. CDR3 nucleotides: TGCGCCAGCAGCTTGGCACCAGGATCCGGGGCCAACGTCCTGACTTTC.